The 30 T cell receptor beta chains below come from one sample, sequenced in a study of shared T cell receptors in the human thymus. TCRdb's copy holds only in-frame clones and misses some; the assay was immunoSEQ multiplex PCR. The data show 700,000 to 750,000 clones, 80% to 90% seen once. The sample was also linked to a second study, of human thymus T cells.

Material: thymocytes. The receptors shown here come from a girl less than two years old with a congenital heart defect.

The chain uses TRBV11-2 and TRBJ1-6; perhaps TRBD1 as D (5 bases). Per the germline V gene, CDR1 is SGHAT and CDR2 is FQNNGV. V was cut by 4 bases and J by 6 bases, with 13 bases left in between. The CDR3 contains 15 residues. The CDR3 spells CASSSSPGGNSPLHF. CDR3 nucleotide sequence: TGTGCCAGCAGCTCATCGCCGGGGGGTAATTCACCCCTCCACTTT.

The chain combines TRBV28 with TRBJ2-4, with D maybe TRBD1 (6 bases). The CDR3 sequence is 16 residues long. The V and J ends lost 5 bases and 0 bases respectively, with 14 bases between them. Germline assignment: CDR1 MDHEN and CDR2 SYDVKM. The chain's CDR3 is CASSLADRLAKNIQYF. The CDR3 nucleotides read TGTGCCAGCAGTCTAGCAGACAGGTTAGCCAAAAACATTCAGTACTTC. The full variable domain, with the rest looked up from reference TRBV28 and TRBJ2-4, is DVKVTQSSRYLVKRTGEKVFLECVQDMDHENMFWYRQDPGLGLRLIYFSYDVKMKEKGDIPEGYSVSREKKERFSLILESASTNQTSMYLCASSLADRLAKNIQYFGAGTRLSVL.

This clone has only a few counts. V and J are TRBV4-3 and TRBJ1-1; a weak D match, TRBD1 (5 bases). The CDR3 is made up of 20 amino acids. Trimming took off 0 bases at V and 1 base at J, with 24 bases between the two ends. The germline V gene encodes CDR1 LGHNA and CDR2 YSLEER. CDR3 sequence reads: CASSQDRVIGRGLRNTEAFF. The CDR3 bases are TGCGCCAGCAGCCAAGATAGAGTTATAGGGAGGGGACTTCGGAACACTGAAGCTTTCTTT.

J is TRBJ2-5 and V is TRBV10-3, with 9 bases fitting TRBD1. The CDR3 has 13 residues. CDR1 ENHRY and CDR2 SYGVKD come from the germline V gene. The V segment lost 8 bases and the J segment 4 bases; nucleotides outside the gene matches: 5. The CDR3 reads CAISGTGSETQYF. The DNA of the CDR3 is TGTGCCATCTCTGGGACAGGGTCAGAGACCCAGTACTTC.

V is TRBV5-8 and J is TRBJ1-1; D uncertain. The V gene's germline CDR1 is SGHTS and CDR2 YDEGEE. Trimming shortened V by 4 bases and J by 4 bases, and 11 bases separated the two germline ends. The CDR3 contains 13 residues. Here the CDR3 reads CASSPEGGTEAFF. CDR3 sequence (DNA): TGTGCCAGCAGCCCGGAGGGAGGCACTGAAGCTTTCTTT. Supplemented by reference TRBV5-8 and TRBJ1-1, the full variable domain reads EAGVTQSPTHLIKTRGQQATLRCSPISGHTSVYWYQQALGLGLQFLLWYDEGEERNRGNFPPRFSGRQFPNYSSELNVNALELEDSALYLCASSPEGGTEAFFGQGTRLTVV.

The rearrangement joins TRBV11-2 to TRBJ2-7; D is perhaps TRBD2 (5 bases). Between the trimmed V and J ends, which lost 5 bases and 13 bases, there was a span of 15 bases. Germline V gives CDR1 SGHAT, CDR2 FQNNGV. The CDR3 has 11 amino acids. The CDR3 nucleotides read TGTGCCAGCAGCCCCGAGGGCAGGTTTTACTTC. Translated: CASSPEGRFYF.

V gene TRBV20-1 combines with J gene TRBJ2-5; D is unclear. Germline V CDR1 and CDR2: DFQATT, SNEGSKA (reference sequence). This CDR3 comprises 11 residues. The ends were cut back, 0 bases at V and 5 bases at J, with 4 bases in the middle. The CDR3 coding sequence is TGCAGTGCTAGAGAGGAGGAGACCCAGTACTTC. Translated, it gives CSAREEETQYF.

This chain connects TRBV7-9 to TRBJ2-7; D is perhaps TRBD1 (5 bases). V lost 5 bases to trimming and J lost 3 bases, with 17 bases between them. Germline V gene sequence: CDR1 SEHNR, CDR2 FQNEAQ (reference sequence). This CDR3 contains 15 residues. The CDR3 is CASSPKDSYFYEQYF. In DNA form, the CDR3 reads TGTGCCAGCAGCCCCAAAGACAGCTACTTCTACGAGCAGTACTTC.

The V call is TRBV7-9, the J call TRBJ1-1; D call uncertain. The CDR3 runs to 14 residues. CDR1 is SEHNR and CDR2 is FQNEAQ in the germline V gene (reference sequence). V was pared by 4 bases and J by 3 bases, with 12 bases between. Here the CDR3 DNA reads TGTGCCAGCAGCTCGGGAGATTCGGACACTGAAGCTTTCTTT. Translated: CASSSGDSDTEAFF.

V is TRBV4-3 and J is TRBJ2-1; the D gene is possibly TRBD1 (5 bases). V shed 0 bases and J shed 6 bases, with 30 bases lying between them. The CDR3 is made up of 21 amino acids. Germline CDR1 LGHNA, CDR2 YSLEER. CDR3 in DNA: TGCGCCAGCAGCCAAGAGTCTTGGCGCGAGGACACCCAAGAGGAATCCAATGAGCAGTTCTTC. Its translation: CASSQESWREDTQEESNEQFF.

The rearrangement uses TRBV4-2 and TRBJ2-1; 7 positions match TRBD2. The trim removed 3 bases at V and 8 bases at J, leaving 16 bases unmatched. Germline V gene data show CDR1 as LGHNA and CDR2 as YNFKEQ. There are 17 residues in the CDR3. CDR3 bases: TGTGCCAGCAGCCAGGGACCCGGGGGGAAAGGACAATATGAGCAGTTCTTC. Translated: CASSQGPGGKGQYEQFF.

The gene calls are TRBV19 and TRBJ2-3; TRBD2 agrees at 11 bases. With V trimmed by 3 bases and J by 5 bases, 7 bases remained unmatched. This CDR3 has 16 amino acids. The germline CDR1 and CDR2 sequences are LNHDA and SQIVND (reference sequence). CDR3 in amino acids: CASSMLGLAGGDTQYF. In DNA form, the CDR3 reads TGTGCCAGTAGTATGTTAGGGCTAGCGGGAGGAGATACGCAGTATTTT.

The chain couples TRBV10-3 to TRBJ1-5; D is undetermined. This CDR3 comprises 13 residues. CDR1 is ENHRY, CDR2 SYGVKD, per germline. With 0 bases removed from V and 6 bases from J, the gap between germline ends came to 6 bases. CDR3 amino acids: CAISESRIQPQHF. DNA of the CDR3: TGTGCCATCAGTGAGTCGAGGATTCAGCCCCAGCATTTT.

This chain joins TRBV18 and TRBJ1-2; D ambiguous. V was clipped by 6 bases and J by 0 bases, with 17 bases between them. Germline CDR1 is KGHSH and CDR2 is LQKENI. This CDR3 contains 16 residues. CDR3 residues: CASSITSGEANYGYTF. The CDR3 nucleotides read TGTGCCAGCTCCATAACCTCCGGGGAAGCTAACTATGGCTACACCTTC.

The chain uses TRBV6-1 and TRBJ2-7; 9 bases map to TRBD1. The CDR3 totals 14 residues. Germline CDR1 reads MNHNS; CDR2 reads SASEGT. The J segment lost 3 bases and the V segment lost 3 bases, leaving 3 bases of the junction unmatched. The CDR3 here is CASSDRDRDYEQYF. CDR3 nucleotide sequence: TGTGCCAGCAGTGACCGGGACAGGGACTACGAGCAGTACTTC.

The chain combines TRBV5-6 with TRBJ1-1, with D possibly matching TRBD1 (5 bases). Germline CDR1 reads SGHDT; CDR2 reads YYEEEE. The CDR3 contains 14 residues. The V end was cut by 2 bases, the J end by 5 bases, with 13 bases between. The CDR3 bases are TGTGCCAGCAGCTTTGCCAGGGTGGGTACTGAAGCTTTCTTT. The encoded protein is CASSFARVGTEAFF.

The chain links TRBV10-3 to TRBJ1-1, with 10 bases fitting TRBD1. The germline CDR1 and CDR2 sequences are ENHRY and SYGVKD. This CDR3 comprises 13 residues. The V gene end was trimmed by 7 bases and the J gene end by 8 bases; junction bases not matched to a gene: 7. The CDR3 sequence: CAITVTGGEEAFF. The CDR3, as DNA: TGTGCCATCACTGTGACAGGGGGCGAGGAAGCTTTCTTT.

The chain is built from TRBV19 and TRBJ1-1; a weak D match, TRBD1 (5 bases). V was shortened by 1 base and J by 3 bases, with 12 bases between the two germline ends. The germline CDR1 and CDR2 sequences are LNHDA and SQIVND (reference sequence). The CDR3 contains 15 residues. In nucleotides, the CDR3 is TGTGCCAGTAGTATAGCTCCGGGAGGGGACACTGAAGCTTTCTTT. Translation gives CASSIAPGGDTEAFF.

The chain combines TRBV4-3 with TRBJ2-6; D possibly corresponds to TRBD2 (6 bases). Looked up from germline, CDR1 is LGHNA and CDR2 is YSLEER. Trimming left V 0 bases short and J 4 bases short, with 19 bases between. The CDR3 is 19 residues long. The CDR3: CASSQDGGPTSHGANVLTF. CDR3 bases: TGCGCCAGCAGCCAAGATGGAGGGCCGACCTCCCACGGGGCCAACGTCCTGACTTTC.

This sequence joins TRBV14 and TRBJ2-7, with TRBD1 matching over 9 bases. CDR1 and CDR2 from the germline V gene are SGHDN and FVKESK. J was trimmed by 1 base and V by 7 bases; bases with no gene match: 5. The CDR3 is 14 amino acids. The CDR3 DNA sequence: TGTGCCAGCATGGGACAGGGAGGATCCTACGAGCAGTACTTC. It translates to CASMGQGGSYEQYF.

The CDR3 here is CAREGRGGAFLHF. Here the CDR3 DNA reads TGTGCCAGGGAAGGAAGGGGTGGGGCGTTCCTCCACTTT. The chain is built from TRBV7-3 and TRBJ1-6; D possibly corresponds to TRBD1 (5 bases). This CDR3 has 13 amino acids. V was cut by 9 bases and J by 15 bases, with 21 bases left in between. Germline CDR1 SGHTA, CDR2 FQGTGA.

The V and J genes are TRBV27 and TRBJ2-6; D ambiguous. The CDR3 runs to 15 residues. V lost 4 bases and J 1 base, leaving 8 bases between the germline ends. Germline V gives CDR1 MNHEY, CDR2 SMNVEV (reference sequence). CDR3 sequence reads: CASSSSDSGANVLTF. The CDR3 DNA is TGTGCCAGCAGTTCGTCAGATTCTGGGGCCAACGTCCTGACTTTC. Full variable domain (missing parts from reference TRBV27 and TRBJ2-6): EAQVTQNPRYLITVTGKKLTVTCSQNMNHEYMSWYRQDPGLGLRQIYYSMNVEVTDKGDVPEGYKVSRKEKRNFPLILESPSPNQTSLYFCASSSSDSGANVLTFGAGSRLTVL.

The chain combines TRBV7-3 with TRBJ2-1; possible D gene TRBD2, 5 bases. The CDR3 has 15 amino acids. Germline V gives CDR1 SGHTA, CDR2 FQGTGA. Trimming took off 2 bases at V and 1 base at J, with 9 bases between the two ends. The CDR3 DNA reads TGTGCCAGCAGCTTACAGTCGGGATCCTACAATGAGCAGTTCTTC. Translating it yields CASSLQSGSYNEQFF. The complete variable domain, with remaining parts taken from reference TRBV7-3 and TRBJ2-1, reads GAGVSQTPSNKVTEKGKYVELRCDPISGHTALYWYRQSLGQGPEFLIYFQGTGAADDSGLPNDRFFAVRPEGSVSTLKIQRTERGDSAVYLCASSLQSGSYNEQFFGPGTRLTVL.

The gene calls are TRBV13 and TRBJ2-5; D perhaps matches TRBD2 (5 bases). Trimming left V 3 bases short and J 2 bases short, with 7 bases between. CDR3 size: 13 residues. Germline values: CDR1 PRHDT, CDR2 FYEKMQ (reference sequence). The CDR3 loop reads CASSFGVQETQYF. DNA for the CDR3: TGTGCCAGCAGCTTCGGGGTACAAGAGACCCAGTACTTC.

V usage is TRBV7-9 and J usage is TRBJ1-1; a possible D gene is TRBD1 (5 bases). The CDR3 extends over 16 amino acids. Germline values: CDR1 SEHNR, CDR2 FQNEAQ (reference sequence). Trimming stripped 1 base from V and 3 bases from J, with 15 bases between. The DNA for the CDR3 is TGTGCCAGCAGCTTAGAGGGGCAAGGAGAAGACACTGAAGCTTTCTTT. Residues: CASSLEGQGEDTEAFF.

CDR3 nucleotide sequence: TGTGCCAGCAGGGCAAAGAACGGACGGGGGAACTCCTACAATGAGCAGTTCTTC. As protein: CASRAKNGRGNSYNEQFF. The J gene is TRBJ2-1, the V gene TRBV27; perhaps TRBD2 as D (6 bases). Between the trimmed V and J ends, which lost 6 bases and 0 bases, there was a span of 21 bases. CDR3 length: 18 residues. The germline V gene encodes CDR1 MNHEY and CDR2 SMNVEV (reference sequence).

The CDR3 protein is CASSQTGRTGDNEQFF. The CDR3, as DNA: TGTGCCAGCAGCCAAACGGGAAGGACAGGGGACAATGAGCAGTTCTTC. The V call is TRBV14, the J call TRBJ2-1; 9 nucleotides match TRBD1. The CDR3 is made up of 16 amino acids. Looked up from germline, CDR1 is SGHDN and CDR2 is FVKESK. The trim removed 2 bases at V and 5 bases at J, leaving 7 bases unmatched.

CDR3 nucleotide sequence: TGTGCCAGCTCACCCCCGGGACTAGTTGTGTACAATGAGCAGTTCTTC. It specifies CASSPPGLVVYNEQFF. The V and J genes are TRBV18 and TRBJ2-1; TRBD2 aligns across 8 bases. This CDR3 comprises 16 residues. Germline V gives CDR1 KGHSH, CDR2 LQKENI. Trimming cost V 3 bases and J 4 bases; bases outside gene matches: 8. The entire variable domain, with the rest obtained from reference TRBV18 and TRBJ2-1, is as follows: NAGVMQNPRHLVRRRGQEARLRCSPMKGHSHVYWYRQLPEEGLKFMVYLQKENIIDESGMPKERFSAEFPKEGPSILRIQQVVRGDSAAYFCASSPPGLVVYNEQFFGPGTRLTVL.

This sequence joins TRBV7-3 and TRBJ2-7; 7 bases are a match to TRBD1. Germline CDR1 and CDR2: SGHTA and FQGTGA. The ends lost 11 bases at V and 0 bases at J; junction bases unmatched: 19. This CDR3 has 17 amino acids. In DNA form, the CDR3 reads TGTGCCCGAAACGCGTACCGATTGGACAGGAGCTCCTACGAGCAGTACTTC. Protein sequence: CARNAYRLDRSSYEQYF.

This clone appeared a few times. Written as DNA, the CDR3 is TGTGCCAGCAGACAAGACGGAGTGAACACTGAAGCTTTCTTT. Protein product: CASRQDGVNTEAFF. The chain is built from TRBV6-5 and TRBJ1-1; D is undetermined. The germline CDR1 and CDR2 sequences are MNHEY and SVGAGI. The ends were cut back, 6 bases at V and 0 bases at J, with 11 bases in the middle. The CDR3 contains 14 residues.